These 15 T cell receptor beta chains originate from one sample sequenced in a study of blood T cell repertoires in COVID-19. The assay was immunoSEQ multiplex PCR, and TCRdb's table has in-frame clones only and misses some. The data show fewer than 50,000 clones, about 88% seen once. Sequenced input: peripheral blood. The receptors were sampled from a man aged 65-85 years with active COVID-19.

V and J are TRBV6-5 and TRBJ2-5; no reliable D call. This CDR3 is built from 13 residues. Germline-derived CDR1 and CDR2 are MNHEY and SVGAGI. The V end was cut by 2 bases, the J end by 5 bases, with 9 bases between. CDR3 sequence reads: CASSYRGFETQYF. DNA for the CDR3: TGTGCCAGCAGTTACCGAGGTTTTGAGACCCAGTACTTC.

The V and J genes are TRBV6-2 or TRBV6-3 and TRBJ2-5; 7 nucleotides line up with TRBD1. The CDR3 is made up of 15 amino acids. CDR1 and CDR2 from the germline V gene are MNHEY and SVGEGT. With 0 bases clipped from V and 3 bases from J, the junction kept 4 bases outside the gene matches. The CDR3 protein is CASSYSLGQKETQYF. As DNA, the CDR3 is TGTGCCAGCAGTTACTCTCTGGGACAGAAAGAGACCCAGTACTTC.

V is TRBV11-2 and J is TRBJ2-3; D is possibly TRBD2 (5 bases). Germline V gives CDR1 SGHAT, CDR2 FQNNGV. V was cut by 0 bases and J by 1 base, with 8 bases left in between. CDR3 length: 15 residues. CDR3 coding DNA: TGTGCCAGCAGCTTAGACGGACTGCGCACAGATACGCAGTATTTT. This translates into CASSLDGLRTDTQYF.

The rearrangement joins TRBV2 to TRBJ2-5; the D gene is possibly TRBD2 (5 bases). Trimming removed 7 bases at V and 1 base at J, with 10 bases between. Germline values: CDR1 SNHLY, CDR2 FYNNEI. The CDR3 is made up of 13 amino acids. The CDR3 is CASTGLRQETQYF. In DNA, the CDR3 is TGTGCCAGCACGGGGTTGCGCCAAGAGACCCAGTACTTC. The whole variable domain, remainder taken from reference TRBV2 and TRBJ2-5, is EPEVTQTPSHQVTQMGQEVILRCVPISNHLYFYWYRQILGQKVEFLVSFYNNEISEKSEIFDDQFSVERPDGSNFTLKIRSTKLEDSAMYFCASTGLRQETQYFGPGTRLLVL.

CDR3 protein: CSVGGDRAFYNEQFF. The CDR3 DNA sequence: TGCAGCGTTGGGGGAGACAGGGCGTTCTACAATGAGCAGTTCTTC. The chain uses TRBV29-1 and TRBJ2-1; TRBD1 matches at 7 bases. The V segment lost 4 bases and the J segment 3 bases; nucleotides outside the gene matches: 9. This CDR3 is built from 15 residues. Per the germline V gene, CDR1 is SQVTM and CDR2 is ANQGSEA.

The CDR3 coding sequence is TGTGCCAGCAGTGTTGGTCAGGGGCCCACGGACATTCAGTACTTC. It translates to CASSVGQGPTDIQYF. V usage is TRBV2 and J usage is TRBJ2-4; possibly TRBD1 for D (6 bases). The CDR3 loop spans 15 amino acids. CDR1 SNHLY and CDR2 FYNNEI come from the germline V gene. With 4 bases removed from V and 8 bases from J, the gap between germline ends came to 18 bases.

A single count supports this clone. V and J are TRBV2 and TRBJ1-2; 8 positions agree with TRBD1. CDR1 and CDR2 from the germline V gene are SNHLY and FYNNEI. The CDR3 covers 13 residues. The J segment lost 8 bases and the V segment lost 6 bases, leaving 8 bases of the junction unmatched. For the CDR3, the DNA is TGTGCCAGCAGCCGACAGGGGAGCGGGGGCTACACCTTC. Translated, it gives CASSRQGSGGYTF.

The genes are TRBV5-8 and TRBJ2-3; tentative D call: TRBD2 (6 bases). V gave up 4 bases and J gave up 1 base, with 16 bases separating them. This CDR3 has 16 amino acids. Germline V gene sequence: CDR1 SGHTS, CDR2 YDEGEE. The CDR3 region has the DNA TGTGCCAGCAGCCGGCCGGGAGTAGCGGGCACAGATACGCAGTATTTT. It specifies CASSRPGVAGTDTQYF.

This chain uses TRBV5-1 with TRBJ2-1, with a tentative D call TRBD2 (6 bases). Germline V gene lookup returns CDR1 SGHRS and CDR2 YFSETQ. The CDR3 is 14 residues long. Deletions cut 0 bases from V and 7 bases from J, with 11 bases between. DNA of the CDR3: TGCGCCAGCAGCTTGGCGGGACTGCGAAATGAGCAGTTCTTC. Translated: CASSLAGLRNEQFF.

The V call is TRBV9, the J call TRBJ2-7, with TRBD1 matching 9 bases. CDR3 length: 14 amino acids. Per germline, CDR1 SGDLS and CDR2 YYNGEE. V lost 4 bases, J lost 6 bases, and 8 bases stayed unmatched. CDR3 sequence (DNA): TGTGCCAGCAGCCCCTCCGGGACAGGGACCGAGCAGTACTTC. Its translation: CASSPSGTGTEQYF.

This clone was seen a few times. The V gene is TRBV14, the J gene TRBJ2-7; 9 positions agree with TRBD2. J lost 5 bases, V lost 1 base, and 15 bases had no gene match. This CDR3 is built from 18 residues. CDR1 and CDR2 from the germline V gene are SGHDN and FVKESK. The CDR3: CASSQGGGIASGKNEQYF. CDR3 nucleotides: TGTGCCAGCAGCCAAGGAGGAGGGATTGCTAGCGGGAAAAACGAGCAGTACTTC.

Written as DNA, the CDR3 is TGTGCCAGCAGCTCCGGACTAGCGGGAGCGGTAGATACGCAGTATTTT. Translated: CASSSGLAGAVDTQYF. The chain recombines TRBV11-3 with TRBJ2-3; 13 bases map to TRBD2. The CDR3 is 16 residues long. V lost 4 bases to trimming and J lost 5 bases; unmatched junction nucleotides: 6. Per the germline V gene, CDR1 is SGHNT and CDR2 is YENEEA. Based on the CDR3 plus reference TRBV11-3 and TRBJ2-3, the full variable domain is EAGVVQSPRYKIIEKKQPVAFWCNPISGHNTLYWYLQNLGQGPELLIRYENEEAVDDSQLPKDRFSAERLKGVDSTLKIQPAELGDSAVYLCASSSGLAGAVDTQYFGPGTRLTVL.

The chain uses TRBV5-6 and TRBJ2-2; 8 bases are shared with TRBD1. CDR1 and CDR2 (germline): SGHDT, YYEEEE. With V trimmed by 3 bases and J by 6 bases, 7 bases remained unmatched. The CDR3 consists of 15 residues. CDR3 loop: CASSWWTGSAGELFF. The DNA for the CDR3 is TGTGCCAGCAGCTGGTGGACAGGGTCCGCCGGGGAGCTGTTTTTT. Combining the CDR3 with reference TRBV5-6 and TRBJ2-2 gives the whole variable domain DAGVTQSPTHLIKTRGQQVTLRCSPKSGHDTVSWYQQALGQGPQFIFQYYEEEERQRGNFPDRFSGHQFPNYSSELNVNALLLGDSALYLCASSWWTGSAGELFFGEGSRLTVL.

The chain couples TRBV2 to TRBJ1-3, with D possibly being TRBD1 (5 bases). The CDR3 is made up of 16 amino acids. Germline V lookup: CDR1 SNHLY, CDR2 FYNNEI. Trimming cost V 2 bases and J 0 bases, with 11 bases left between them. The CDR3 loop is CASSEQQASSGNTIYF. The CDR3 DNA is TGTGCCAGCAGTGAACAACAGGCCAGCTCTGGAAACACCATATATTTT. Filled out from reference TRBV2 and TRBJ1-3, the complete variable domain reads EPEVTQTPSHQVTQMGQEVILRCVPISNHLYFYWYRQILGQKVEFLVSFYNNEISEKSEIFDDQFSVERPDGSNFTLKIRSTKLEDSAMYFCASSEQQASSGNTIYFGEGSWLTVV.

The CDR3, as DNA: TGTGCCAGCAGTGTCGACAGGGGACGGGAGACCCAGTACTTC. Translation gives CASSVDRGRETQYF. This chain uses TRBV2 with TRBJ2-5; 8 nucleotides align to TRBD1. Unmatched junction bases numbered 6, after V lost 4 bases and J lost 5 bases. The CDR3 spans 14 residues. Per the germline V gene, CDR1 is SNHLY and CDR2 is FYNNEI.